This TCR beta chain was recovered during a study of CD8 T cells in ankylosing spondylitis. Scientists made TCR beta libraries using quantitative 5'-RACE with molecular barcodes. Via MiXCR, TCRdb re-called the 5' RACE reads, giving one row per CDR3 protein. The sample lists around 150,000 distinct CDR3 sequences, approximately 7.3% occurring once. Study-level findings and limits: Among TCR beta sequences, a motif of eight or nine highly homologous variants appeared characteristic of ankylosing spondylitis blood. In peripheral blood, disease-linked CD8+ clones occurred at relatively low frequencies. Matched synovial fluid from ankylosing spondylitis patients was reported to be enriched for disease-linked clones.

The germline V gene encodes CDR1 SGHAT and CDR2 FQNNGV. The germline V and J ends were trimmed by 1 base and 2 bases, with 12 bases remaining between them. The CDR3 runs to 15 residues. This clonotype was found many times. What it binds is unknown. This TCR derives from a female donor with ankylosing spondylitis or in good health (not recorded which). Specimen: blood, either unsorted or a sorted T cell fraction (not recorded which). This sequence joins TRBV11-2 and TRBJ2-7; weak D call: TRBD1 (5 bases). The CDR3 nucleotides are TGTGCCAGCAGCTTAGCCCCAGGCAGGGCCTACGAGCAGTACTTC. Translated: CASSLAPGRAYEQYF.